This T cell receptor beta chain was recorded in a study of graft-versus-host responses after intestinal transplantation. Study-level information: Tacrolimus plus steroids were given to all recipients for approximately three years, preceded by anti-thymocyte globulin induction.

Sequencing used immunoSEQ multiplex PCR; TCRdb keeps in-frame clones, though not all of them. This sample yields 70,000 to 100,000 clones, of which approximately 88% are seen a single time; under 0.4% belongs to the top ten. Overall study findings and caveats: GvH clones were found in recipient marrow; some appeared first in ileum or blood.

CDR1 and CDR2 from the germline V gene are MNHNY and SVGAGI (reference sequence). The CDR3 has 15 residues. V lost 2 bases, J lost 0 bases, and 8 bases lay in between. About this clone itself: Its antigen is still unknown.

The source material was unstimulated CD4+ T cells sorted from spleen or lymph node cells, sampled before intestinal transplant. This sequence was found in a human donor who received an intestinal transplant. J is TRBJ1-3 and V is TRBV6-6; tentatively, D is TRBD1 (5 bases). As DNA, the CDR3 is TGTGCCAGCAGTTACACAGGAAGCTCTGGAAACACCATATATTTT. This gives the protein CASSYTGSSGNTIYF.